This T cell receptor (beta chain) was recorded in a study of molecular identifiers for immune sequencing clone quantification. Study outcomes and limitations: Jurkat TCR RNA spiked in from one cell (amid 950,000 to 1,000,000 naive cells) was reportedly detectable.

Making the bulk TCR libraries relied on previously described methods and listed TCR primers. TCRdb reprocessed the PCR reads via MiXCR and lists one record per CDR3 protein. The data hold approximately 590,000 distinct CDR3 sequences, with approximately 24% observed a single time. A CD8+CD4-CCR7+CD45RA+ gate was used to sort naive CD8 T cells. This clonotype has a count of ten or more. The antigen remains undetermined. This CDR3 is 16 amino acids long. V lost 2 bases and J lost 1; bases outside the gene matches: 4. Germline CDR1 SGHKS, CDR2 YYEKEE (reference sequence). This clonotype originated in a human donor in good health. Some libraries in this study had Jurkat cell RNA spiked in. Material for sequencing was naive CD8+ T cells from blood, with Jurkat cell RNA spiked in. This sample's subset: FACS-sorted CD8+CD4-CCR7+CD45RA+ naive T cells. The genes are TRBV5-5 and TRBJ2-5, with TRBD1 matching over 11 bases. The chain's CDR3 is CASSFRTGGPQETQYF. The CDR3 DNA is TGTGCCAGCAGCTTTAGGACAGGGGGCCCCCAAGAGACCCAGTACTTC. Drawing the rest from reference TRBV5-5 and TRBJ2-5, the complete variable domain is DAGVTQSPTHLIKTRGQQVTLRCSPISGHKSVSWYQQVLGQGPQFIFQYYEKEERGRGNFPDRFSARQFPNYSSELNVNALLLGDSALYLCASSFRTGGPQETQYFGPGTRLLVL.